The 18 T cell receptor beta chains in this list originate from one sample, sequenced in a study of cytomegalovirus exposure and HLA in healthy donors. 13 Jbeta primers and 60 Vbeta primers were used for the PCR. Data came from immunoSEQ multiplex PCR; TCRdb stores just in-frame clones and leaves some out. There are roughly 250,000 clones in the sample; roughly 80% occur only once, and roughly 0.31% lies in the top ten. Input material: PBMCs. These receptors were obtained from a girl aged 2 to 10 in good health and CMV-seronegative.

The V gene is TRBV5-1, the J gene TRBJ2-1, with D possibly being TRBD1 (6 bases). The germline gives CDR1 SGHRS, CDR2 YFSETQ. V was cut by 3 bases and J by 5 bases, with 12 bases left in between. The CDR3 consists of 14 residues. In DNA form, the CDR3 reads TGCGCCAGCAGCTGGGGGCCGGAGAACAATGAGCAGTTCTTC. Protein sequence: CASSWGPENNEQFF.

This clone appeared once. This chain connects TRBV6-1 to TRBJ2-4; TRBD1 is a possible D gene (5 bases). The CDR3 contains 17 residues. Germline V gives CDR1 MNHNS, CDR2 SASEGT. V was cut by 2 bases and J by 7 bases, with 21 bases left in between. Here the CDR3 reads CASSEWGLDVQGNIQYF. The CDR3 DNA is TGTGCCAGCAGTGAATGGGGCCTGGACGTGCAAGGGAACATTCAGTACTTC.

The chain is built from TRBV30 and TRBJ1-5; TRBD1 might be the D (6 bases). Germline lookup yields CDR1 GTSNPN and CDR2 SVGIG (reference sequence). CDR3 length: 13 amino acids. The ends were cut back, 5 bases at V and 6 bases at J, with 14 bases in the middle. The CDR3: CAWDLTGSQPQHF. DNA for the CDR3: TGTGCCTGGGACCTTACAGGGAGTCAGCCCCAGCATTTT.

Remarks on this clone: One junction end disagrees with the germline gene, perhaps due to a read error. The chain's CDR3 is CASSLGGAYSNQPQHF. The CDR3 DNA reads TGTGCCAGCAGCTTGGGCGGGGCTTATAGCAATCAACCCCAGCATTTT. The V call is TRBV5-5, the J call TRBJ1-5, with D maybe TRBD1 (5 bases). Germline CDR1 SGHKS, CDR2 YYEKEE (reference sequence). CDR3 size: 16 residues.

CDR3 region: CASSQGQEAQPQHF. The CDR3, as DNA: TGCGCCAGCAGCCAAGGTCAGGAGGCTCAGCCCCAGCATTTT. The chain uses TRBV4-1 and TRBJ1-5, with D hard to call. V was clipped by 1 base and J by 6 bases, with 10 bases between them. Germline values: CDR1 MGHRA, CDR2 YSYEKL. The CDR3 contains 14 residues.

The gene calls are TRBV27 and TRBJ2-7, with TRBD2 matching 8 bases. Germline trimming cut 5 bases from V and 5 bases from J; bases unmatched to any gene: 14. The length of the CDR3 is 16 residues. The germline gives CDR1 MNHEY, CDR2 SMNVEV (reference sequence). The CDR3 nucleotides read TGTGCCAGCAGTCAAAACCTGGCGCCAGCGGGAGACGAGCAGTACTTC. Its translation is CASSQNLAPAGDEQYF.

This chain uses TRBV6-4 with TRBJ1-2; 8 bases match TRBD1. V lost 0 bases, J lost 8 bases, and 8 bases stayed unmatched. In germline, CDR1 is MRHNA, CDR2 SNTAGT. CDR3 size: 15 residues. CDR3 in amino acids: CASSDSPPGGKGYTF. DNA of the CDR3: TGTGCCAGCAGTGACTCGCCCCCAGGGGGCAAGGGCTACACCTTC.

There are a few counts of this clone. The chain is built from TRBV2 and TRBJ1-4; possible D gene TRBD1, 5 bases. CDR3 length: 15 amino acids. Germline V gene sequence: CDR1 SNHLY, CDR2 FYNNEI. V lost 4 bases and J 4 bases, leaving 13 bases between the germline ends. CDR3: CASSARGSINEKLFF. As DNA, the CDR3 is TGTGCCAGCAGTGCTCGGGGGAGTATTAATGAAAAACTGTTTTTT.

This clone was detected a few times. The chain is built from TRBV7-2 and TRBJ2-5; D is perhaps TRBD2 (6 bases). Germline-derived CDR1 and CDR2 are SGHTA and FQGNSA. The CDR3 consists of 17 residues. V shed 4 bases and J shed 0 bases, with 18 bases lying between them. CDR3 region: CASSSLPGLKYQETQYF. The DNA of the CDR3 is TGTGCCAGCAGCTCGCTACCGGGACTGAAGTACCAAGAGACCCAGTACTTC.

CDR3 sequence reads: CASSSSRDRAADTQYF. The CDR3 DNA follows: TGTGCCAGCAGTTCGTCCCGGGACAGGGCGGCAGATACGCAGTATTTT. The V call is TRBV28, the J call TRBJ2-3; the match to TRBD1 covers 9 bases. The V gene's germline CDR1 is MDHEN and CDR2 SYDVKM. J gave up 4 bases and V 4 bases, and 9 bases lay outside the gene matches. The CDR3 is 16 residues long.

The V and J genes are TRBV19 and TRBJ1-4, with 7 bases that match TRBD1. Per the germline V gene, CDR1 is LNHDA and CDR2 is SQIVND (reference sequence). Trimming removed 5 bases from V and 4 bases from J; junction bases left unmatched: 19. The CDR3 is made up of 19 amino acids. This CDR3 is CASSALRQGEAGGNEKLFF. DNA for the CDR3: TGTGCCAGTAGTGCCCTGAGACAGGGAGAAGCCGGAGGTAATGAAAAACTGTTTTTT.

CDR3 amino acids: CASSLAITPAGGTYNEQFF. The CDR3 nucleotides read TGCGCCAGCAGCTTGGCCATAACTCCTGCAGGGGGGACCTACAATGAGCAGTTCTTC. This chain links TRBV5-1 with TRBJ2-1; TRBD1 is a possible D gene (7 bases). The CDR3 covers 19 residues. CDR1 is SGHRS and CDR2 is YFSETQ in the germline V gene. V shed 0 bases and J shed 2 bases, with 21 bases lying between them.

The CDR3 here is CASSITGTIYTGELFF. The CDR3 region has the DNA TGTGCCAGTTCTATCACCGGGACTATCTACACCGGGGAGCTGTTTTTT. V gene TRBV10-3 combines with J gene TRBJ2-2; 7 nucleotides line up with TRBD2. V dropped 10 bases and J dropped 3; count of bases not matched to a gene: 14. Germline CDR1 and CDR2: ENHRY and SYGVKD. This CDR3 is built from 16 residues.

This chain links TRBV5-1 with TRBJ2-7, with TRBD1 matching over 8 bases. Germline assignment: CDR1 SGHRS and CDR2 YFSETQ. CDR3 size: 12 residues. V gave up 3 bases and J gave up 6 bases; unmatched junction bases: 2. The DNA of the CDR3 is TGCGCCAGCAGCTGGACAGGGACCGAGCAGTACTTC. This gives the protein CASSWTGTEQYF.

The rearrangement joins TRBV5-6 to TRBJ1-1; D might be TRBD1 (5 bases). Germline values: CDR1 SGHDT, CDR2 YYEEEE. V shed 5 bases and J shed 1 base, with 15 bases lying between them. CDR3 size: 15 residues. The CDR3 loop is CASRVRGTANTEAFF. CDR3 in DNA: TGTGCCAGCAGAGTCCGGGGGACGGCGAACACTGAAGCTTTCTTT.

The rearrangement joins TRBV27 to TRBJ2-2, with a tentative D call TRBD2 (5 bases). V was clipped by 3 bases and J by 6 bases, with 17 bases between them. In germline, CDR1 is MNHEY, CDR2 SMNVEV (reference sequence). The CDR3 is made up of 16 amino acids. Written as DNA, the CDR3 is TGTGCCAGCAGTTTGAGGGCTAGTTGGTTAGCCGGGGAGCTGTTTTTT. It codes for CASSLRASWLAGELFF.

The rearrangement links TRBV13 to TRBJ2-1; perhaps TRBD2 as D (6 bases). CDR1 is PRHDT and CDR2 is FYEKMQ in the germline V gene (reference sequence). Trimming stripped 8 bases from V and 3 bases from J, with 11 bases between. CDR3 size: 13 residues. In nucleotides, the CDR3 is TGTGCCAGCGCCCACGGGGGCTACAATGAGCAGTTCTTC. Translation gives CASAHGGYNEQFF.

This chain joins TRBV28 and TRBJ2-7; D perhaps matches TRBD2 (6 bases). The CDR3 is 14 residues long. Germline lookup yields CDR1 MDHEN and CDR2 SYDVKM. Trimming shortened V by 3 bases and J by 6 bases, and 15 bases separated the two germline ends. The DNA of the CDR3 is TGTGCCAGCAGTTTCTTCCCAGCGGGCGGCGAGCAGTACTTC. The encoded protein is CASSFFPAGGEQYF. The variable domain in full, completed from reference TRBV28 and TRBJ2-7, reads DVKVTQSSRYLVKRTGEKVFLECVQDMDHENMFWYRQDPGLGLRLIYFSYDVKMKEKGDIPEGYSVSREKKERFSLILESASTNQTSMYLCASSFFPAGGEQYFGPGTRLTVT.